This TCR beta chain originates from a study of T cells after yellow fever vaccination. From germline, CDR1 is MNHEY and CDR2 SMNVEV (reference sequence). V dropped 6 bases and J dropped 6 bases, with 23 bases sitting between them. CDR3 length: 16 amino acids. Each CDR3 protein gets one entry after TCRdb re-called the 5' RACE reads with MiXCR. The sample lists hundreds of thousands of distinct CDR3 sequences, roughly an eighth occurring once. Sequences were derived from PBMCs, sampled on the day of the yellow fever booster vaccination. This receptor was identified in a man younger than 45 who received the YFV17D yellow fever vaccine. The genes are TRBV27 and TRBJ1-2, with D possibly TRBD1 on 6 matching bases. The DNA of the CDR3 is TGTGCCAGCAGCCTTAGGGGGACGGCAGAATGGAATGGCTACACCTTC. It specifies CASSLRGTAEWNGYTF.